The entry that follows covers one TCR beta chain sequence. Adults between about 18 and 89 years of age took part from 20 to 25 US areas. The CDR3 covers 15 residues. Trimming at V came to 1 base and at J to 10 bases, leaving 6 bases not matched to a gene. CDR1 is LGHDT, CDR2 YNNKEL, per germline (reference sequence). The entry originates in a study of blood T cell repertoires in COVID-19. Clones were sequenced by immunoSEQ multiplex PCR, and TCRdb holds only the in-frame ones, with some missing. The sample includes 150,000 to 200,000 clones, about four fifths of them seen just once. Sequenced sample: PBMCs or T cells enriched from blood (not recorded which). This sequence originates from a man in his fifties or sixties who had recovered from COVID-19. The chain employs TRBV3-1 (or the pseudogene TRBV3-2) and TRBJ1-6; 8 bases fit TRBD1. The CDR3 region has the DNA TGTGCCAGCAGCCAAGGTGACAGGGGAACGTCACCCCTCCACTTT. Protein sequence: CASSQGDRGTSPLHF.